Below, 14 T cell receptor beta chains from the same sample are listed, as sequenced in a study of blood T cells in healthy people across ages. Next came a second PCR, run for about 6 to 12 cycles, which used a sample-barcoded 5' primer along with a J-beta primer mix. TCRdb re-analysed the 5' RACE reads in MiXCR, keeping a single row per CDR3 protein. This sample has about 1.8 million distinct CDR3 sequences, with about 50% found just once. Sequencing was done on a sample of blood. The receptors originated from a woman aged 40 to 49 in good health.

This clonotype was picked up a small number of times. In nucleotides, the CDR3 is TGTGCCAGCAGCCTACTCGGACTAGCGGGGATGAGCACAGATACGCAGTATTTT. It yields the protein CASSLLGLAGMSTDTQYF. The rearrangement uses TRBV7-8 and TRBJ2-3; 12 bases line up with TRBD2. Looked up from germline, CDR1 is SGHVS and CDR2 is FQNEAQ. The CDR3 has 18 residues. After removal of 5 bases from V and 0 bases from J, the junction contained 9 bases not matched to a gene.

This chain joins TRBV5-6 and TRBJ2-7, with 9 bases lining up with TRBD1. After removal of 0 bases from V and 7 bases from J, the junction contained 11 bases not matched to a gene. The CDR3 consists of 16 residues. CDR1 SGHDT and CDR2 YYEEEE come from the germline V gene. The CDR3 bases are TGTGCCAGCAGCTTGGACCGGACAGGGGTTAACAATGAGCAGTACTTC. As protein: CASSLDRTGVNNEQYF. Full variable domain (rest looked up from reference TRBV5-6 and TRBJ2-7): DAGVTQSPTHLIKTRGQQVTLRCSPKSGHDTVSWYQQALGQGPQFIFQYYEEEERQRGNFPDRFSGHQFPNYSSELNVNALLLGDSALYLCASSLDRTGVNNEQYFGPGTRLTVT.

This clonotype was recorded a few times. This rearrangement joins TRBV4-2 to TRBJ2-3; D could derive from TRBD1 or TRBD2 (5 bases each). Germline-derived CDR1 and CDR2 are LGHNA and YNFKEQ. V lost 1 base, J lost 6 bases, and 14 bases lay in between. This CDR3 comprises 15 residues. The DNA for the CDR3 is TGTGCCAGCAGCCAAGGGGACCTCTATCGGGATACGCAGTATTTT. Translation gives CASSQGDLYRDTQYF.

The gene calls are TRBV6-5 and TRBJ2-3; 8 bases line up with TRBD1. The V gene's germline CDR1 is MNHEY and CDR2 SVGAGI. J gave up 0 bases and V 0 bases, and 5 bases lay outside the gene matches. The CDR3 runs 17 residues. Here the CDR3 DNA reads TGTGCCAGCAGTTACTCGAGGACAGGGAAGAGCACAGATACGCAGTATTTT. This translates into CASSYSRTGKSTDTQYF.

CDR3: CATSQGGRALGANVLTF. The CDR3, as DNA: TGTGCCACCAGCCAAGGGGGACGAGCATTGGGGGCCAACGTCCTGACTTTC. The rearrangement joins TRBV24-1 to TRBJ2-6; D is perhaps TRBD1 (6 bases). The CDR3 has 17 residues. Germline CDR1 reads KGHDR; CDR2 reads SFDVKD. Trimming stripped 7 bases from V and 4 bases from J, with 19 bases between.

In this sample, this clonotype turned up a few times. This chain connects TRBV29-1 to TRBJ2-5; possibly TRBD2 for D (6 bases). Germline CDR1 reads SQVTM; CDR2 reads ANQGSEA. V lost 6 bases to trimming and J lost 5 bases, with 22 bases between them. CDR3 length: 15 residues. Written as DNA, the CDR3 is TGCAGCGTGGATAGGCCGCGGGGCTCGGGGGAGACCCAGTACTTC. Amino acid sequence: CSVDRPRGSGETQYF.

This chain links TRBV27 with TRBJ1-6; D is perhaps TRBD1 (6 bases). The V end lost 5 bases, the J end lost 10 bases, and 12 bases lay between the germline ends. Looked up from germline, CDR1 is MNHEY and CDR2 is SMNVEV (reference sequence). The CDR3 totals 13 residues. The CDR3 coding sequence is TGTGCCAGCAGTGGCACAGGGCTCTCACCCCTCCACTTT. Translating it yields CASSGTGLSPLHF.

This clonotype was counted only a few times. The gene calls are TRBV27 and TRBJ2-1; 8 bases map to TRBD2. The CDR3 has 13 amino acids. After removal of 6 bases from V and 10 bases from J, the junction contained 8 bases not matched to a gene. The germline V gene has CDR1 MNHEY and CDR2 SMNVEV (reference sequence). In DNA, the CDR3 is TGTGCCAGCAGCCCCTACCCTAGCGGGGAGCAGTTCTTC. It is translated as CASSPYPSGEQFF.

This clonotype showed up just a few times. V is TRBV27 and J is TRBJ2-7; 7 bases fit TRBD1. The CDR3 has 14 amino acids. Unmatched junction bases numbered 7, after V lost 5 bases and J lost 3 bases. Germline CDR1 reads MNHEY; CDR2 reads SMNVEV (reference sequence). The CDR3, as DNA: TGTGCCAGCAGTACGGAACAGGGGCGCTACGAGCAGTACTTC. This encodes CASSTEQGRYEQYF.

The chain combines TRBV6-2 or TRBV6-3 with TRBJ1-5; TRBD1 might be the D (6 bases). V lost 5 bases and J lost 6, with 14 bases in between. Germline CDR1 is MNHEY and CDR2 is SVGEGT. The CDR3 runs to 14 residues. CDR3 DNA sequence: TGTGCCAGCAGTGGACTACAGGGTCGTCAGCCCCAGCATTTT. The encoded protein is CASSGLQGRQPQHF.

The rearrangement links TRBV7-2 to TRBJ2-6; D is undetermined. V was shortened by 6 bases and J by 0 bases, with 9 bases between the two germline ends. Germline CDR1 is SGHTA and CDR2 is FQGNSA. The CDR3 is 15 amino acids. Written as DNA, the CDR3 is TGTGCCAGCAGGGAAAGGGACTCTGGGGCCAACGTCCTGACTTTC. It encodes CASRERDSGANVLTF. Looking up the rest from reference TRBV7-2 and TRBJ2-6 gives the full variable domain: GAGVSQSPSNKVTEKGKDVELRCDPISGHTALYWYRQSLGQGLEFLIYFQGNSAPDKSGLPSDRFSAERTGGSVSTLTIQRTQQEDSAVYLCASRERDSGANVLTFGAGSRLTVL.

Notes on this clonotype: The germline gene is not matched at one end of the junction; a read error may be the cause. The chain employs TRBV24-1 and TRBJ2-3; TRBD2 matches 10 bases. CDR1 and CDR2 (germline): KGHDR, SFDVKD. The CDR3 is made up of 16 amino acids. CDR3 DNA: TGTGCTACCAGTGATCCTCTAGCGGGAGGCACAGATACGCAGTATTTT. Translating gives CATSDPLAGGTDTQYF.

The rearrangement joins TRBV28 to TRBJ1-2, with D perhaps matching TRBD1 (5 bases). There are 14 residues in the CDR3. The ends were cut back, 3 bases at V and 0 bases at J, with 8 bases in the middle. Germline V gives CDR1 MDHEN, CDR2 SYDVKM. The CDR3 region has the DNA TGTGCCAGCAGTTTCGGGGCGACTAACTATGGCTACACCTTC. It yields the protein CASSFGATNYGYTF.

This clonotype appeared a few times. V usage is TRBV14 and J usage is TRBJ2-1; 9 bases agree with TRBD2. Germline CDR1 reads SGHDN; CDR2 reads FVKESK. This CDR3 region has 15 residues. Trimming at V came to 5 bases and at J to 5 bases, leaving 7 bases not matched to a gene. The CDR3 spells CASSRRGGLDNEQFF. CDR3 nucleotides: TGTGCCAGCAGCAGGCGGGGGGGCCTCGACAATGAGCAGTTCTTC. Complete variable domain (other parts from reference TRBV14 and TRBJ2-1): EAGVTQFPSHSVIEKGQTVTLRCDPISGHDNLYWYRRVMGKEIKFLLHFVKESKQDESGMPNNRFLAERTGGTYSTLKVQPAELEDSGVYFCASSRRGGLDNEQFFGPGTRLTVL.